The 7 T cell receptor beta chains listed next were all sequenced from one sample in a study of regulatory dendritic cells for organ transplantation. Method: immunoSEQ multiplex PCR; TCRdb's copy keeps in-frame clones and lacks some. The data show some 29,000 clones, with 75% to 80% seen just once and 2% to 2.5% held by the top ten. What was sequenced was memory CD4+ T cells from blood. Specified subset: CD45RO+ memory T cells. Receptors originate from a human donor in good health.

Only one count was recorded for this clone. The DNA of the CDR3 is TGTGCCAGCTCACCACCGGGTCGGGGGGAGCAGTTCTTC. It codes for CASSPPGRGEQFF. The V gene is TRBV18, the J gene TRBJ2-1; possibly TRBD2 for D (6 bases). Germline CDR1 is KGHSH and CDR2 is LQKENI. The CDR3 contains 13 residues. V was pared by 0 bases and J by 10 bases, with 10 bases between.

Turning to this clone: A junction boundary mismatches the germline segment, possibly from a read error. The J gene is TRBJ2-1, the V gene TRBV5-4, with 13 bases lining up with TRBD2. This CDR3 is 12 amino acids long. CDR1 and CDR2 from the germline V gene are SGHNT and YYREEE (reference sequence). The DNA for the CDR3 is TGTGCCAGCAGCTCCGATACTAGCGGGAGGGTCTTC. This encodes CASSSDTSGRVF.

The genes are TRBV7-6 and TRBJ2-3; 8 bases line up with TRBD2. From germline, CDR1 is SGHVS and CDR2 FNYEAQ. There are 15 residues in the CDR3. V lost 5 bases to trimming and J lost 2 bases; unmatched junction nucleotides: 6. The CDR3 is CASSARGGFTDTQYF. The CDR3 DNA follows: TGTGCCAGCAGCGCCCGGGGGGGCTTCACAGATACGCAGTATTTT. Full variable domain (rest looked up from reference TRBV7-6 and TRBJ2-3): GAGVSQSPRYKVTKRGQDVALRCDPISGHVSLYWYRQALGQGPEFLTYFNYEAQQDKSGLPNDRFSAERPEGSISTLTIQRTEQRDSAMYRCASSARGGFTDTQYFGPGTRLTVL.

The V gene is TRBV19, the J gene TRBJ1-2; the D is unclear. The CDR3 is 11 amino acids. V dropped 1 base and J dropped 6 bases, with 3 bases sitting between them. CDR1 and CDR2 (germline): LNHDA, SQIVND (reference sequence). The CDR3 sequence: CASSIGDGYTF. CDR3 nucleotides: TGTGCCAGTAGTATAGGCGATGGCTACACCTTC.

V and J are TRBV4-1 and TRBJ1-4; possibly TRBD1 for D (6 bases). The CDR3 loop spans 16 amino acids. Per the germline V gene, CDR1 is MGHRA and CDR2 is YSYEKL. V lost 7 bases and J lost 7, with 22 bases in between. The DNA for the CDR3 is TGCGCCAGCACCCCAGCGGGGGCCCTCTTTTCTGAAAAACTGTTTTTT. Encoded protein: CASTPAGALFSEKLFF.

V gene TRBV6-1 combines with J gene TRBJ2-7; a possible D gene is TRBD1 (7 bases). This CDR3 is built from 14 residues. Trimming stripped 4 bases from V and 4 bases from J, with 14 bases between. Germline CDR1 reads MNHNS; CDR2 reads SASEGT. CDR3 in amino acids: CASSVGRGRYEQYF. The CDR3 DNA reads TGTGCCAGCAGTGTGGGCAGGGGGAGGTACGAGCAGTACTTC.

This clone has just a few counts. The V gene is TRBV4-3, the J gene TRBJ2-1; 13 positions match TRBD2. J lost 7 bases, V lost 4 bases, and 10 bases had no gene match. CDR1 is LGHNA, CDR2 YSLEER, per germline. CDR3 length: 17 residues. DNA for the CDR3: TGCGCCAGCAGCCGCCGAAATGGACTAGCGGGAGTTAATGAGCAGTTCTTC. Protein product: CASSRRNGLAGVNEQFF.